The T cell receptor (beta chain) described here comes from a study of early T cells in non-severe SARS-CoV-2 infection. Study background: The study sequenced bulk RNA from unsorted whole blood, with chains unpaired.

Researchers tagged individual cDNA molecules with unique molecular identifiers. One entry per CDR3 protein results from TCRdb running MiXCR on the 5' RACE reads. The repertoire holds roughly 40,000 distinct CDR3 sequences, more than 9% seen once, with 15% to 20% in the top ten. Specimen: whole blood. This sequence was found in an adult who was a healthcare worker with PCR-confirmed SARS-CoV-2 infection or an uninfected control (not recorded which).

CDR3 coding DNA: TGTGCCAGCAGTTATGGACAGTTAGACAACAATGAGCAGTTCTTC. Translated: CASSYGQLDNNEQFF. The chain employs TRBV27 and TRBJ2-1; D might be TRBD1 (6 bases). Trimming took off 4 bases at V and 5 bases at J, with 15 bases between the two ends. Germline values: CDR1 MNHEY, CDR2 SMNVEV (reference sequence). The CDR3 extends over 15 amino acids.